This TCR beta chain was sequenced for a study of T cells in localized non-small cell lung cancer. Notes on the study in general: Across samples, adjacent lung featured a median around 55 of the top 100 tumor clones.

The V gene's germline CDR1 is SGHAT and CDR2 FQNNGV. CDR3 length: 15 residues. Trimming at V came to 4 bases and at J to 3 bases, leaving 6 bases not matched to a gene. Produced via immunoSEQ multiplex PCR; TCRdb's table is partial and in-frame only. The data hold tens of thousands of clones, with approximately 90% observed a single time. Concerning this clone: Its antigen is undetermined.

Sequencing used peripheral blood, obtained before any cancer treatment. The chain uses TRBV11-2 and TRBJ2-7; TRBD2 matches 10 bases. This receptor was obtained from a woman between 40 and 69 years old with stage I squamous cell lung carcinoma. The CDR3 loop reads CASSYELAGNYEQYF. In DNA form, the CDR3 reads TGTGCCAGCAGCTACGAACTAGCGGGGAACTACGAGCAGTACTTC.